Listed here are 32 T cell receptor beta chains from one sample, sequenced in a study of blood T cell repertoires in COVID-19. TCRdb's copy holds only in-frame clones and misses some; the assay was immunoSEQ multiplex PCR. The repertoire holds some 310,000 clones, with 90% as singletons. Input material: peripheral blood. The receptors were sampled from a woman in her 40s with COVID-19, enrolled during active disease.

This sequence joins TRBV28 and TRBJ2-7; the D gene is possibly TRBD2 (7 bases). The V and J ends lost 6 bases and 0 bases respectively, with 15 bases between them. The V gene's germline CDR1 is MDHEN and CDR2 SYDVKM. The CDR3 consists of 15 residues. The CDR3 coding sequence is TGTGCCAGCAGAGGGGGGGGGTCGGGCTCCTACGAGCAGTACTTC. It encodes CASRGGGSGSYEQYF. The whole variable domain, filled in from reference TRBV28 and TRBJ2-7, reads DVKVTQSSRYLVKRTGEKVFLECVQDMDHENMFWYRQDPGLGLRLIYFSYDVKMKEKGDIPEGYSVSREKKERFSLILESASTNQTSMYLCASRGGGSGSYEQYFGPGTRLTVT.

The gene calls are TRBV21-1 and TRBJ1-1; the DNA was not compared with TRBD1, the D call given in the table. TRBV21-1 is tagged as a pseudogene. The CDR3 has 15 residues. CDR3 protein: CASSQRTGGMVLAFF. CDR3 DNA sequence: TGTGCCAGCAGCCAGCGGACAGGGGGCATGGTGTTAGCTTTCTTT.

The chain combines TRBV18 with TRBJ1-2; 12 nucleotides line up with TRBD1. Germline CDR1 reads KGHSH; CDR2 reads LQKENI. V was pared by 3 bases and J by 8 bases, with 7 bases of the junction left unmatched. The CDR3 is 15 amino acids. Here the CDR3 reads CASSPGAGTGGGYTF. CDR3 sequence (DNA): TGTGCCAGCTCACCTGGAGCCGGGACAGGGGGCGGCTACACCTTC.

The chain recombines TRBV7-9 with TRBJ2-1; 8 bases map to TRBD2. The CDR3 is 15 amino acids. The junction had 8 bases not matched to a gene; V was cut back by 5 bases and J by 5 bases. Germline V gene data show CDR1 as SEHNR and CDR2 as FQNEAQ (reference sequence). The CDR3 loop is CASSHRGGLDNEQFF. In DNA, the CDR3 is TGTGCCAGCAGCCATCGGGGGGGCCTGGACAATGAGCAGTTCTTC.

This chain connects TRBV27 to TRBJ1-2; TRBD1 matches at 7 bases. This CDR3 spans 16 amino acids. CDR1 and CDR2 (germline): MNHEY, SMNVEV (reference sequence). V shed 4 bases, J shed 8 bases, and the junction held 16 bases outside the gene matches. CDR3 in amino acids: CASSSPTRDRARGYTF. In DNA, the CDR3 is TGTGCCAGCAGTTCACCCACCCGCGACAGGGCGCGCGGCTACACCTTC.

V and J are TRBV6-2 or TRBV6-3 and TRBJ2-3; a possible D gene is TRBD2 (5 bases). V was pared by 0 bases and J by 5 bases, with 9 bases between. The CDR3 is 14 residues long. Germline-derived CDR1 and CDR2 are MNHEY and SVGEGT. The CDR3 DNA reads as TGTGCCAGCAGTTACTCGGAGGAGCTAGATACGCAGTATTTT. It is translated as CASSYSEELDTQYF.

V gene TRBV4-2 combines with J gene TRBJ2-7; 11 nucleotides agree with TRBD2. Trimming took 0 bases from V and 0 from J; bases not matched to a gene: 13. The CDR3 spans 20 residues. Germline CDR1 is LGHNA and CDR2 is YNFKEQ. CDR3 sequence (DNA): TGTGCCAGCAGCCAAGAAAGGGGTCTAGCGGGGGGCCGGAGCTCCTACGAGCAGTACTTC. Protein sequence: CASSQERGLAGGRSSYEQYF.

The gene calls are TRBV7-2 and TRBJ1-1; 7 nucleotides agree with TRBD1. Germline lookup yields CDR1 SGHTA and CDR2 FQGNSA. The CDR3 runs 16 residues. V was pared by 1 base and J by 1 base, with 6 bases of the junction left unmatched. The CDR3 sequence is CASSLVGGQSNTEAFF. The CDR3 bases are TGTGCCAGCAGCTTAGTGGGGGGACAGTCGAACACTGAAGCTTTCTTT. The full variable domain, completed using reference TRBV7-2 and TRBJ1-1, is GAGVSQSPSNKVTEKGKDVELRCDPISGHTALYWYRQSLGQGLEFLIYFQGNSAPDKSGLPSDRFSAERTGGSVSTLTIQRTQQEDSAVYLCASSLVGGQSNTEAFFGQGTRLTVV.

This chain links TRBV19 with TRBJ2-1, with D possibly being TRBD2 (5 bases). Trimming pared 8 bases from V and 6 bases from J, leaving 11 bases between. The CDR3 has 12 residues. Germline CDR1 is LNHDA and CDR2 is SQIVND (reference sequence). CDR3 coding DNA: TGTGCCAGTCCCTCGAGGGTCAATGAGCAGTTCTTC. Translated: CASPSRVNEQFF.

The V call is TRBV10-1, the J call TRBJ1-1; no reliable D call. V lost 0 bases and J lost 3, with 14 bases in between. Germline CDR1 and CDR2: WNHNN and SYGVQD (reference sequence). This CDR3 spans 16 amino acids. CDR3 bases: TGCGCCAGCAGTGAGTCCAAGCGAAAACGGGACACTGAAGCTTTCTTT. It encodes CASSESKRKRDTEAFF.

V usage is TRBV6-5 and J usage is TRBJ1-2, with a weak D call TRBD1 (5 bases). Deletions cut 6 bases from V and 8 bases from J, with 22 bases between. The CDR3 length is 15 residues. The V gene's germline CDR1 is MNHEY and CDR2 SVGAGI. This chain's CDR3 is CASRTNGGPLGGYTF. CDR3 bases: TGTGCCAGCAGAACCAACGGGGGACCGTTGGGGGGCTACACCTTC.

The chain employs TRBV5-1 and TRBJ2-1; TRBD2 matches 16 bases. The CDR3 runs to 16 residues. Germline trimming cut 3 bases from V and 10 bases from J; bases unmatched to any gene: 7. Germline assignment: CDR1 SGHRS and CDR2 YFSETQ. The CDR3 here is CASSWGLAGGPREQFF. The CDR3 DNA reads TGCGCCAGCAGCTGGGGACTAGCGGGAGGGCCCCGGGAGCAGTTCTTC.

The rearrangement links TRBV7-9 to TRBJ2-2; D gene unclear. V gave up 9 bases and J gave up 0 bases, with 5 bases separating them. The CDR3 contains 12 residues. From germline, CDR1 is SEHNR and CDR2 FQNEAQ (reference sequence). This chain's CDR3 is CARFANTGELFF. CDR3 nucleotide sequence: TGTGCCAGATTCGCGAACACCGGGGAGCTGTTTTTT.

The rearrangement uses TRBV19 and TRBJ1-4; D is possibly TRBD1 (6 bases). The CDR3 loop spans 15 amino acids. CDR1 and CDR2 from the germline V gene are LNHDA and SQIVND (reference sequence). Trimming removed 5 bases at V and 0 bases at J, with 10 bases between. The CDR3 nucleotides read TGTGCCAGTAGTCCCCGGACAGCAACTAATGAAAAACTGTTTTTT. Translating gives CASSPRTATNEKLFF.

CDR3 sequence reads: CASSNYGNSPLHF. In DNA form, the CDR3 reads TGTGCCAGCAGTAACTACGGTAATTCACCCCTCCACTTT. V is TRBV27 and J is TRBJ1-6, with D unresolved. Germline CDR1 and CDR2: MNHEY and SMNVEV (reference sequence). V gave up 5 bases and J gave up 6 bases, with 8 bases separating them. This CDR3 region has 13 residues.

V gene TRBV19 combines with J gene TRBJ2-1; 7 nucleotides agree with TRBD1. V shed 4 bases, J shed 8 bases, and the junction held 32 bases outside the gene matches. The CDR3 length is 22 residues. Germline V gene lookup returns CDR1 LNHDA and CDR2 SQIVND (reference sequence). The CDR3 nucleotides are TGTGCCAGTAGTAAACCCCACCACTCGAAACCTTCCGGGACAGATTATTATTATGAGCAGTTCTTC. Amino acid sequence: CASSKPHHSKPSGTDYYYEQFF.

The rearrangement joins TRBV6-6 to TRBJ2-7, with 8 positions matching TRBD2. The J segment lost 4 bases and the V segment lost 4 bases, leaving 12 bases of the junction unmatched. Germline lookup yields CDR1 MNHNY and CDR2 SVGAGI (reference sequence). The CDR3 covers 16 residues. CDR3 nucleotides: TGTGCCAGCAGTTTCTCCGCCGGGACTAGTGTATACGAGCAGTACTTC. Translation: CASSFSAGTSVYEQYF.

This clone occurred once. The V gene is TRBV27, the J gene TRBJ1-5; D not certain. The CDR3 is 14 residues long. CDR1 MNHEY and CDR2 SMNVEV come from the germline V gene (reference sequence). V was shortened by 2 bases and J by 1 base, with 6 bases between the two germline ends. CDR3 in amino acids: CASSLDTSNQPQHF. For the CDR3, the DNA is TGTGCCAGCAGTTTAGACACGAGCAATCAGCCCCAGCATTTT.

The CDR3 DNA is TGTGCCAGCAGCTTAGGGACAGGGGGCCCAGATACGCAGTATTTT. Translated, it gives CASSLGTGGPDTQYF. The rearrangement links TRBV11-2 to TRBJ2-3; 11 bases line up with TRBD1. V shed 1 base and J 4 bases; nucleotides not matched to a gene: 1. The CDR3 contains 15 residues. Looked up from germline, CDR1 is SGHAT and CDR2 is FQNNGV. Variable domain in full (rest from reference TRBV11-2 and TRBJ2-3): EAGVAQSPRYKIIEKRQSVAFWCNPISGHATLYWYQQILGQGPKLLIQFQNNGVVDDSQLPKDRFSAERLKGVDSTLKIQPAKLEDSAVYLCASSLGTGGPDTQYFGPGTRLTVL.

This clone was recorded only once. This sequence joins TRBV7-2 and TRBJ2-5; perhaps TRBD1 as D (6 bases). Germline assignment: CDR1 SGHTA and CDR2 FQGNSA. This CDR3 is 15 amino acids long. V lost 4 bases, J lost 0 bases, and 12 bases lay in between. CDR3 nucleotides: TGTGCCAGCAGCTATCCACAGGGAAACCAAGAGACCCAGTACTTC. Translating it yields CASSYPQGNQETQYF.

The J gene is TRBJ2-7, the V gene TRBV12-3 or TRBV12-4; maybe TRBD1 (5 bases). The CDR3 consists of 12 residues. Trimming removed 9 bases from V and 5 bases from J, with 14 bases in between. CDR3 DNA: TGTGCCAGTTCTCAGGGTCCCAACGAGCAGTACTTC. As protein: CASSQGPNEQYF.

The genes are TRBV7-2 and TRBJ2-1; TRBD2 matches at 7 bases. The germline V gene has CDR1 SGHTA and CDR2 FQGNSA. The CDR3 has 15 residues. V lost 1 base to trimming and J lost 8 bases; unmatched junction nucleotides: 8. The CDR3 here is CASSLVGPSGYEQFF. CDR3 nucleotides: TGTGCCAGCAGCTTAGTCGGGCCTAGCGGATATGAGCAGTTCTTC.

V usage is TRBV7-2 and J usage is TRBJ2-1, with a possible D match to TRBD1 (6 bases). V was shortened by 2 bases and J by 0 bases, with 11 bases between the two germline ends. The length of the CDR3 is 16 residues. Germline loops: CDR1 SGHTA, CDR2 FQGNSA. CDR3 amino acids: CASSLYSGVSYNEQFF. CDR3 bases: TGTGCCAGCAGCTTATATTCAGGGGTCTCCTACAATGAGCAGTTCTTC. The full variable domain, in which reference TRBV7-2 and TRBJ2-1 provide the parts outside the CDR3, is GAGVSQSPSNKVTEKGKDVELRCDPISGHTALYWYRQSLGQGLEFLIYFQGNSAPDKSGLPSDRFSAERTGGSVSTLTIQRTQQEDSAVYLCASSLYSGVSYNEQFFGPGTRLTVL.

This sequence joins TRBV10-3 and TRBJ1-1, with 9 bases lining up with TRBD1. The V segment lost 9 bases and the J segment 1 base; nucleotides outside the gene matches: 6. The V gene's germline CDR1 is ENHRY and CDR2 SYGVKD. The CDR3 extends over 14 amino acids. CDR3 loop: CAIRQGVENTEAFF. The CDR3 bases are TGTGCCATTCGACAGGGGGTGGAGAACACTGAAGCTTTCTTT.

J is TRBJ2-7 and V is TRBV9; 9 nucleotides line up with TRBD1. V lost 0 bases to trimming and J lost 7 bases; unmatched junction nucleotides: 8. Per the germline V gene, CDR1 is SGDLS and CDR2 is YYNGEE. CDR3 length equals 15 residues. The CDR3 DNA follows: TGTGCCAGCAGCGTAGAGGGACAGGGAGGTCGGGAGCAGTACTTC. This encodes CASSVEGQGGREQYF.

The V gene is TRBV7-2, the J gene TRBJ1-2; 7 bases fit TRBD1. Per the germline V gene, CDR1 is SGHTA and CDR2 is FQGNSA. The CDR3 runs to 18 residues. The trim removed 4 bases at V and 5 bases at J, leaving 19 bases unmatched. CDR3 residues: CASSSVNLGQALRYGYTF. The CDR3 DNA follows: TGTGCCAGCAGCTCAGTGAATCTTGGACAGGCCCTCCGGTATGGCTACACCTTC.

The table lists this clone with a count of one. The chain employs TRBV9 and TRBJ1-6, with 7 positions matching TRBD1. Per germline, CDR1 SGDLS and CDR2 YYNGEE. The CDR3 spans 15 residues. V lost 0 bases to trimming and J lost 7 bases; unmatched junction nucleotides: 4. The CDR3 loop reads CASSVEVRGNSPLHF. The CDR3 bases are TGTGCCAGCAGCGTAGAGGTCAGGGGGAATTCACCCCTCCACTTT.

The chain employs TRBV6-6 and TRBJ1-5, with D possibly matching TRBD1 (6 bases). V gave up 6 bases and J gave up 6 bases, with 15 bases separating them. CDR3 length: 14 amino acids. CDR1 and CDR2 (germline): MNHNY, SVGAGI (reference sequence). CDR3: CASSPTGRGQPQHF. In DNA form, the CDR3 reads TGTGCCAGCAGCCCAACAGGGCGAGGTCAGCCCCAGCATTTT.

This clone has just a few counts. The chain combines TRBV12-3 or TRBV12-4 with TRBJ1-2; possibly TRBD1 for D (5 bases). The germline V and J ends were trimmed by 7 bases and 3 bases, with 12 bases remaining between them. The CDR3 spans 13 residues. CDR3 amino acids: CASTKQGDYGYTF. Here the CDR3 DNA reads TGTGCCAGCACCAAGCAGGGTGACTATGGCTACACCTTC.

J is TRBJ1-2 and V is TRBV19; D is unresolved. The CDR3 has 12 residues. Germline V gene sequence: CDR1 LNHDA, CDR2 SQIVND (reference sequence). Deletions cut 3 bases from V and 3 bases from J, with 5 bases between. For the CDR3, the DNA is TGTGCCAGTAGTATGGAGTACTATGGCTACACCTTC. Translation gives CASSMEYYGYTF.

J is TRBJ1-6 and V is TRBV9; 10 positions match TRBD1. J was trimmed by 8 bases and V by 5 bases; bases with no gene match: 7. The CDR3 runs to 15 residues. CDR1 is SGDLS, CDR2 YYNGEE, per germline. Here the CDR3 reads CASSRDRGLDSPLHF. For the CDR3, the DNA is TGTGCCAGCAGTCGGGACAGGGGATTAGATTCACCCCTCCACTTT.

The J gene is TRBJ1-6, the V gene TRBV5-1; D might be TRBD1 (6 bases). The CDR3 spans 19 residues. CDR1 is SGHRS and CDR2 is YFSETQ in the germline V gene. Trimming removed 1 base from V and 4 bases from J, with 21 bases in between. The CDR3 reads CASSLLFTGSTAYNSPLHF. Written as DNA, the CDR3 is TGCGCCAGCAGCTTGCTTTTTACAGGGTCCACTGCTTATAATTCACCCCTCCACTTT.